The T cell receptor (beta chain) described here comes from a study of OX40 agonist ivuxolimab in advanced cancers. With 3 bases clipped from V and 7 bases from J, the junction kept 6 bases outside the gene matches. The CDR3 is 15 residues long. Germline CDR1 is SNHLY and CDR2 is FYNNEI. Turning to this clone: Its matching antigen is unknown.

Peripheral blood came from all dose cohorts at three timepoints. Sequenced by immunoSEQ multiplex PCR; TCRdb stores in-frame clones only, minus some. The sample contains 80,000 or so clones, roughly 89% of which appear only once. Points from the study as a whole: Within 6 weeks, CD4+ and CD8+ blood T cells expanded clonally at 0.1 to 3.0 mg/kg. Antigens targeted by the expanded peripheral T cells were not determined.

Source: CD4+ or CD8+ T cells sorted from blood, taken in a trial of the OX40 agonist ivuxolimab. The chain combines TRBV2 with TRBJ1-6, with 7 positions matching TRBD1. The clonotype comes from an adult with an advanced solid tumor such as melanoma, head and neck, liver or kidney cancer. CDR3 nucleotide sequence: TGTGCCAGCAGTGACCTCCAGGGGGGCAATTCACCCCTCCACTTT. Protein sequence: CASSDLQGGNSPLHF.